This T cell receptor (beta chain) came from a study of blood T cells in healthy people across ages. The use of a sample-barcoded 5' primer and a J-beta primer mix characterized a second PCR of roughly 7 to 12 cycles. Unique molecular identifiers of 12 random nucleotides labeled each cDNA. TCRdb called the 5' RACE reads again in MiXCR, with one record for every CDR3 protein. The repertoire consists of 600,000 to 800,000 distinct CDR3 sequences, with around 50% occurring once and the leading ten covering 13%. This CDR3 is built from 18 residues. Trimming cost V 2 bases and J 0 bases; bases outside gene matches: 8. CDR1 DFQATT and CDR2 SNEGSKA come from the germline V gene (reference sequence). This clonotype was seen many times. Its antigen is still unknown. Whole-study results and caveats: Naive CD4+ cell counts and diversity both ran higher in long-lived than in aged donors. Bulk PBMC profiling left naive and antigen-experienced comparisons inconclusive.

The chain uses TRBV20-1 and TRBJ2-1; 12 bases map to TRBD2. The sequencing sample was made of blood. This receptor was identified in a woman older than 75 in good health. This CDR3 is CSARKGTSGSSSYNEQFF. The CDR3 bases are TGCAGTGCTAGAAAGGGGACTAGCGGGTCCTCCTCCTACAATGAGCAGTTCTTC.